These 7 T cell receptor beta chains share one sample of origin, sequenced in a study of cytomegalovirus exposure and HLA in healthy donors. PCR used 60 Vbeta primers and 13 Jbeta primers. Sequenced by immunoSEQ multiplex PCR; TCRdb stores in-frame clones only, minus some. The table has 110,000 to 150,000 clones, 78% seen once; the top ten hold around 3%. Sequences were obtained from PBMCs. The origin of the receptors is a female donor in good health and CMV-seronegative.

The genes are TRBV5-4 and TRBJ2-3; 11 bases agree with TRBD2. V gave up 5 bases and J gave up 10 bases; unmatched junction bases: 9. This CDR3 has 14 residues. Germline CDR1 and CDR2: SGHNT and YYREEE (reference sequence). DNA of the CDR3: TGTGCCAGCAGAAATCGGACTAGCGGGTTGTCGCAGTATTTT. Its translation: CASRNRTSGLSQYF. Complete variable domain (other parts from reference TRBV5-4 and TRBJ2-3): ETGVTQSPTHLIKTRGQQVTLRCSSQSGHNTVSWYQQALGQGPQFIFQYYREEENGRGNFPPRFSGLQFPNYSSELNVNALELDDSALYLCASRNRTSGLSQYFGPGTRLTVL.

V and J are TRBV5-6 and TRBJ2-3; D is perhaps TRBD1 (5 bases). Deletions cut 0 bases from V and 0 bases from J, with 8 bases between. This CDR3 contains 15 residues. Germline assignment: CDR1 SGHDT and CDR2 YYEEEE. CDR3 nucleotide sequence: TGTGCCAGCAGCTTGGCAGGGCTCAGCACAGATACGCAGTATTTT. As protein: CASSLAGLSTDTQYF.

This chain uses TRBV28 with TRBJ2-1; the match to TRBD2 covers 12 bases. CDR1 MDHEN and CDR2 SYDVKM come from the germline V gene. CDR3 length: 15 amino acids. V gave up 3 bases and J gave up 5 bases; unmatched junction bases: 2. The CDR3 nucleotides are TGTGCCAGCAGTTTGACTAGCGGGGGAGACAATGAGCAGTTCTTC. Translation: CASSLTSGGDNEQFF.

The V gene is TRBV28, the J gene TRBJ1-1; D gene unclear. V lost 4 bases and J lost 1, with 19 bases in between. The germline gives CDR1 MDHEN, CDR2 SYDVKM. This CDR3 comprises 17 residues. CDR3 nucleotides: TGTGCCAGCAGTTCCACATACTACCGCGGGGAGAACACTGAAGCTTTCTTT. Amino acid sequence: CASSSTYYRGENTEAFF.

The gene calls are TRBV7-3 and TRBJ2-7; D is uncertain. CDR1 and CDR2 (germline): SGHTA, FQGTGA. The CDR3 is made up of 14 amino acids. V was pared by 2 bases and J by 9 bases, with 17 bases between. CDR3 in DNA: TGTGCCAGCAGCTTAGTTGGTGGTTTTGGCCTGCAGTACTTC. It yields the protein CASSLVGGFGLQYF.

The chain has TRBV4-1 and TRBJ2-2, with 7 nucleotides matching TRBD1. The germline CDR1 and CDR2 sequences are MGHRA and YSYEKL. Trimming took 0 bases from V and 4 from J; bases not matched to a gene: 8. The CDR3 is 17 amino acids. The DNA of the CDR3 is TGCGCCAGCAGCCAAGATGGGATAGGGGGCTCCACCGGGGAGCTGTTTTTT. Translated, it gives CASSQDGIGGSTGELFF.

There are a few counts of this clone. This rearrangement joins TRBV5-1 to TRBJ1-5, with 8 positions matching TRBD1. V shed 2 bases, J shed 9 bases, and the junction held 7 bases outside the gene matches. Per germline, CDR1 SGHRS and CDR2 YFSETQ. The CDR3 contains 14 residues. The DNA of the CDR3 is TGCGCCAGCAGCTTAGGGGGAGGGACAGGGCCCCAGCATTTT. Translating it yields CASSLGGGTGPQHF.